This T cell receptor beta chain was observed in a study of blood T cell repertoires in COVID-19. As for the study in general: Italy, Spain and the United States were the sources of the convalescent and acute COVID-19 samples.

Method: immunoSEQ multiplex PCR; TCRdb's copy keeps in-frame clones and lacks some. The sample yields around 99,000 clones, 75% to 85% seen once. The receptor's source is a woman of 80 years or more with active or convalescent COVID-19. The material sequenced was peripheral blood.

The CDR3 nucleotides are TGTGCCAGCAGTTTCTCGATTGGCGGGTATGAGCAGTTCTTC. Encoded protein: CASSFSIGGYEQFF. The chain couples TRBV27 to TRBJ2-1; TRBD2 is a possible D gene (5 bases). Germline CDR1 is MNHEY and CDR2 is SMNVEV (reference sequence). Between the trimmed V and J ends, which lost 3 bases and 8 bases, there was a span of 14 bases. The CDR3 sequence is 14 residues long.